This T cell receptor beta chain was sequenced in a study of blood T cells in healthy people across ages. This clonotype was counted between two and nine times. A second PCR, run for roughly 7 to 11 cycles, used a sample-barcoded 5' primer plus a J-beta primer mix. Unique molecular identifiers of 12 random nucleotides labeled each cDNA. TCRdb recomputed calls from the 5' RACE reads with MiXCR, one row per CDR3 protein. Of around 1.5 million distinct CDR3 sequences listed, almost 35% are singletons. CDR3 length equals 19 residues. Germline assignment: CDR1 MNHEY and CDR2 SMNVEV (reference sequence). The trim removed 2 bases at V and 2 bases at J, leaving 14 bases unmatched.

Material for sequencing was blood. The chain couples TRBV27 to TRBJ2-3, with 9 bases that match TRBD2. The source is a woman aged 30 to 39 in good health. As DNA, the CDR3 is TGTGCCAGCAGTTTAGCTGTAGGAACTAGCGGGCCCCACACAGATACGCAGTATTTT. It specifies CASSLAVGTSGPHTDTQYF.